This TCR beta chain is drawn from a study of T cell responses to AZD1222 COVID-19 vaccine. Whole-study findings and limits: Among the donors, most were white British and more were female, and clonal diversity was possibly underestimated. Only a handful of AZD1222 recipients tested seropositive at baseline. Two AZD1222 administrations were followed by greater Spike-specific TCR breadth and depth.

Regarding this clone: The antigen remains undetermined.

This CDR3 has 15 residues. Trimming shortened V by 5 bases and J by 8 bases, and 19 bases separated the two germline ends. Germline values: CDR1 MNHEY, CDR2 SVGEGT. The assay was immunoSEQ multiplex PCR, and TCRdb's table has in-frame clones only and misses some. The table lists over 100,000 clones, 75% to 90% of them singletons. The gene calls are TRBV6-2 or TRBV6-3 and TRBJ1-5; D possibly corresponds to TRBD1 (5 bases). This TCR was recovered from an adult in good health. Sequencing used peripheral blood, obtained on day 0 of AZD1222 vaccination. In DNA form, the CDR3 reads TGTGCCAGCAGTCAACAGGCCCTCCTATCAAAGCCCCAGCATTTT. Translation gives CASSQQALLSKPQHF.